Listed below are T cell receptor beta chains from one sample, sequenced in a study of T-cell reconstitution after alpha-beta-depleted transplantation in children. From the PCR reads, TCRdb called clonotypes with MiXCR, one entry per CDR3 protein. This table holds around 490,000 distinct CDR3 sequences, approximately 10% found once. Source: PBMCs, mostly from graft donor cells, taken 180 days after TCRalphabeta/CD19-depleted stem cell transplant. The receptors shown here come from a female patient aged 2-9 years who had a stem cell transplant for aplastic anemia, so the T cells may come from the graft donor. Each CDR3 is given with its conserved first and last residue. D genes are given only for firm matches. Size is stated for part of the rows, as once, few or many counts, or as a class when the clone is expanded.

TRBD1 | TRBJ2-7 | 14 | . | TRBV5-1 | CASGPGTGAYEQYF | TGCGCCAGCGGACCCGGGACAGGGGCCTACGAGCAGTACTTC
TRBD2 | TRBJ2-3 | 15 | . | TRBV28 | CASSLNGRAADTQYF | TGTGCCAGCAGTTTAAACGGGAGGGCTGCAGATACGCAGTATTTT
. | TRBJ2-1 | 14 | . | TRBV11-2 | CASSLDWPYNEQFF | TGTGCCAGCAGCTTAGATTGGCCTTACAATGAGCAGTTCTTC
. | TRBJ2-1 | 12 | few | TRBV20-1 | CSASRLRYEQFF | TGCAGTGCTAGCCGTCTGCGCTATGAGCAGTTCTTC
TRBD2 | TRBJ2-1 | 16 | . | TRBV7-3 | CASSLIGLAGVAEQFF | TGTGCCAGCAGCTTAATCGGGCTAGCGGGAGTTGCGGAGCAGTTCTTC
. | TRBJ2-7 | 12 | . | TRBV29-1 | CSGWGGLYEQYF | TGCAGCGGGTGGGGGGGCTTGTACGAGCAGTACTTC
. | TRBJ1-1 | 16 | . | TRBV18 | CASSQRGSAMNTEAFF | TGTGCCAGCTCCCAACGCGGGAGTGCAATGAACACTGAAGCTTTCTTT
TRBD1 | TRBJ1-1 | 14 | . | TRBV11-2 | CASSYKVDRVEAFF | TGTGCCAGCAGCTACAAAGTGGACAGGGTTGAAGCTTTCTTT
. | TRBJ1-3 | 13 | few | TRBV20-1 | CSAATGSGNTIYF | TGCAGTGCGGCGACTGGATCTGGAAACACCATATATTTT
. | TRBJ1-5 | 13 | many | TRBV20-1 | CSARTGANQPQHF | TGCAGTGCTAGGACAGGCGCCAATCAGCCCCAGCATTTT
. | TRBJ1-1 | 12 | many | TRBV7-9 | CASSLARAGAFF | TGTGCCAGCAGCTTAGCGAGAGCGGGGGCTTTCTTT
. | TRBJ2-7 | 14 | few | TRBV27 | CASSLQGTPLEQYF | TGTGCCAGCAGTTTACAGGGGACACCTCTCGAGCAGTACTTC
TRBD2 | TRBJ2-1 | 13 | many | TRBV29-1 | CSAGLAGGYEQFF | TGCAGCGCCGGACTAGCGGGAGGCTATGAGCAGTTCTTC
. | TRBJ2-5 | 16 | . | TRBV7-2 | CASSSQGPLPAIAQYF | TGTGCCAGCAGCTCACAGGGTCCCCTACCAGCAATTGCCCAGTACTTC
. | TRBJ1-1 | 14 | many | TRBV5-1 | CASSTHGGNTEAFF | TGCGCCAGCAGCACGCATGGCGGAAACACTGAAGCTTTCTTT
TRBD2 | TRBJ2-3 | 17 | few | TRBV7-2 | CASSARLAGGLGDTQYF | TGTGCCAGCAGCGCCAGACTAGCGGGAGGGCTCGGAGATACGCAGTATTTT
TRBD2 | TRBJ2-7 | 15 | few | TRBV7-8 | CASSLPLAGFYEQYF | TGTGCCAGCAGCTTACCACTAGCGGGTTTCTACGAGCAGTACTTC
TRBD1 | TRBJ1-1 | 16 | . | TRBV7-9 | CASSPRQGLPNTEAFF | TGTGCCAGCAGCCCTAGACAGGGGCTCCCGAACACTGAAGCTTTCTTT
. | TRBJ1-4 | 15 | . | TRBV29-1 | CSVAGRGRLNEKLFF | TGCAGCGTTGCCGGACGGGGACGGCTTAATGAAAAACTGTTTTTT
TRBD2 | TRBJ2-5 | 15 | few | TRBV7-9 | CASSLAQGGEETQYF | TGTGCCAGCAGCTTAGCGCAGGGAGGGGAAGAGACCCAGTACTTC
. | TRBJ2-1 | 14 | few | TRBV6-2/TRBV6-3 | CASNPGGPYNEQFF | TGTGCCAGCAACCCGGGGGGCCCCTACAATGAGCAGTTCTTC
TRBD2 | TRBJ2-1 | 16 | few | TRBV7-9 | CASSRRTSGSLNEQFF | TGTGCCAGCAGCCGTCGGACTAGCGGGAGTCTCAATGAGCAGTTCTTC
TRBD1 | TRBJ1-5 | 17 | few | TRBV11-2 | CASSLDRRGTFNQPQHF | TGTGCCAGCAGCTTAGATCGCAGGGGGACCTTCAATCAGCCCCAGCATTTT
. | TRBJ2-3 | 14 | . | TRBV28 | CASSGGLRTDTQYF | TGTGCCAGCAGTGGGGGGCTACGCACAGATACGCAGTATTTT
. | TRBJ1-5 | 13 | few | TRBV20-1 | CSALTGNNQPQHF | TGCAGTGCTTTGACAGGCAACAATCAGCCCCAGCATTTT
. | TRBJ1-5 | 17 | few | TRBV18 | CASSPPAVRAGNQPQRF | TGTGCCAGCTCACCACCGGCTGTCAGGGCGGGCAATCAGCCCCAGCGTTTT
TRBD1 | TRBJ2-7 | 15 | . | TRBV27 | CASSFVHDRGGEQYF | TGTGCCAGCAGTTTCGTTCACGACAGGGGCGGCGAGCAGTACTTC
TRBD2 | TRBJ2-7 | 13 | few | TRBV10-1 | CASPGLAPYEQYF | TGCGCCAGCCCGGGACTAGCACCCTACGAGCAGTACTTC
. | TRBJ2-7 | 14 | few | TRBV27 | CASRQTGRFSEQYF | TGTGCCAGCAGGCAAACAGGGAGGTTCTCCGAGCAGTACTTC
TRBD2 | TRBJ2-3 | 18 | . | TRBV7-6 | CASSPGLAGVRSTDTQYF | TGTGCCAGCAGCCCGGGACTAGCGGGAGTCCGGAGCACAGATACGCAGTATTTT
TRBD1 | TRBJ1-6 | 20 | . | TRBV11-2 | CASSLLPYSSLGQGNSPLHF | TGTGCCAGCAGCCTATTGCCGTACAGCAGCTTAGGACAGGGGAACTCACCCCTCCACTTT
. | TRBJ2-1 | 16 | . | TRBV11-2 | CASSFLLRLHYNEQFF | TGTGCCAGCAGCTTTCTCCTGCGCCTACATTACAATGAGCAGTTCTTC